These T cell receptor beta chains were read from a single sample in a study of blood T cell repertoires in COVID-19. Clones were read by immunoSEQ multiplex PCR, and TCRdb kept only the in-frame ones, dropping some. Among some 220,000 clones, 80% to 85% were seen once, and the ten largest hold approximately 3%. The source material was peripheral blood. The receptors stem from a woman between 25 and 40 years old who had recovered from COVID-19. The CDR3 runs from the conserved cysteine through the conserved F or W. The D gene is left open where the match is weak. Clone size is given for some rows only: seen once, a few or many times, or a class if the clone is expanded.

TRBJ2-3	TRBV23-1	-	TRBD2	TGCGCCAGCAGTCAACCGGGCGCAGTAGGGTTGATAGCGGGGGGATGCACAGATACGCAGTATTTT	CASSQPGAVGLIAGGCTDTQYF
TRBJ2-1	TRBV19	-	TRBD1	TGTGCCACTTCTCTAGGGACAGGGAGAACCTACAATGAGCAGTTCTTC	CATSLGTGRTYNEQFF
TRBJ1-5	TRBV27	-	-	TGTGCCAGCAGCCACCAGGAGGGTAGGGGCAATCAGCCCCAGCATTTT	CASSHQEGRGNQPQHF
TRBJ2-3	TRBV5-5	-	-	TGTGCCAGCAGCTGGAGAGACGGCGGGGCTAGCACAGATACGCAGTATTTT	CASSWRDGGASTDTQYF
TRBJ2-1	TRBV10-2	-	-	TGCGCCAGCAGTGCCTACCCTGGCTCCTACAATGAGCAGTTCTTC	CASSAYPGSYNEQFF
TRBJ1-4	TRBV7-6	-	-	TGTGCCAGCAAGGATAGCGGGGGGAACGAAAAACTGTTTTTT	CASKDSGGNEKLFF
TRBJ2-5	TRBV9	-	TRBD2	TGTGCCAGCAGCGCGTGGGTTCGCGGGAGGGTACAAGAGACCCAGTACTTC	CASSAWVRGRVQETQYF
TRBJ2-7	TRBV15	-	-	TGTGCCACCAGCAATATTGGAGGGAACGAGCAGTACTTC	CATSNIGGNEQYF
TRBJ1-3	TRBV6-5	once	-	TGTGCCAGCAGTACGGGACATTCATCAAACACCATATATTTT	CASSTGHSSNTIYF
TRBJ1-6	TRBV18	-	-	TGTGCCAGCTCACCACCGTCCGATCCCCAGGGGCCCCTCCACTTT	CASSPPSDPQGPLHF
TRBJ2-5	TRBV24-1	-	-	TGTGCCACCAGTGACCCCCGAGGGTTGCGAGAGACCCAGTACTTC	CATSDPRGLRETQYF
TRBJ1-5	TRBV30	few	TRBD1	TGTGCCTGGACGAGGGGGCTGGGCAATCAGCCCCAGCATTTT	CAWTRGLGNQPQHF
TRBJ2-1	TRBV6-2/TRBV6-3	-	-	TGTGCCAGCAGTTACTCGAAGCAGACTAGGCACAATGAGCAGTTCTTC	CASSYSKQTRHNEQFF
TRBJ1-2	TRBV5-1	-	-	TGCGCCAGCAGCTCTCAGGGTTCCGTTGACTATGGCTACACCTTC	CASSSQGSVDYGYTF
TRBJ1-3	TRBV9	-	-	TGTGCCAGCAGCGTGAGCATAGACAGCTCTGGAAACACCATATATTTT	CASSVSIDSSGNTIYF
TRBJ2-1	TRBV5-1	once	TRBD1	TGCGCCAGCAGCCCCGGGACAGGGGGTAATGAGCAGTTCTTC	CASSPGTGGNEQFF
TRBJ1-6	TRBV5-1	few	TRBD1	TGCGCCAGCAGCTTTTCAGGGGGCGCGGGGAATTCACCCCTCCACTTT	CASSFSGGAGNSPLHF
TRBJ1-4	TRBV19	-	-	TGTGCCAGTAGCCTGAGCGGGGACGAAAAACTGTTTTTT	CASSLSGDEKLFF
TRBJ2-3	TRBV19	-	TRBD2	TGTGCCAGTAGCCTGGGACTAGCGGGAGTCGTTCATACGCAGTATTTT	CASSLGLAGVVHTQYF
TRBJ2-3	TRBV28	-	TRBD2	TGTGCCAGCAGTCAGACTAGCGGGAGGACCCTATACACAGATACGCAGTATTTT	CASSQTSGRTLYTDTQYF
TRBJ2-1	TRBV28	-	TRBD2	TGTGCCAGCGGTCATAGAGCGGGAGAGCAGTTCTTC	CASGHRAGEQFF
TRBJ2-3	TRBV7-7	many	-	TGTGCTAGCAGCTTAGAGATAGCGGATACGCAGTATTTT	CASSLEIADTQYF
TRBJ2-3	TRBV6-1	-	-	TGTGCCAGCAGTGTAGCGGAGACTAGCACAGATACGCAGTATTTT	CASSVAETSTDTQYF
TRBJ1-3	TRBV27	-	-	TGTGCCAGCAGTTTATCGGCAGGCCACTCTGGAAACACCATATATTTT	CASSLSAGHSGNTIYF
TRBJ2-2	TRBV6-6	-	-	TGTGCCAGCAGGCCCTCCGAGGGCGGGGAGCTGTTTTTT	CASRPSEGGELFF
TRBJ1-3	TRBV5-1	-	TRBD1	TGCGCCAGCAGCGCCGGGACAGGCCACTCTGGAAACACCATATATTTT	CASSAGTGHSGNTIYF
TRBJ1-1	TRBV6-6	-	-	TGTGCCAGCAGTCTCGGGGAGAACACTGAAGCTTTCTTT	CASSLGENTEAFF
TRBJ1-1	TRBV5-6	-	-	TGTGCCAGCAGCTTGGCCGGGTCGGAAAACACTGAAGCTTTCTTT	CASSLAGSENTEAFF
TRBJ1-2	TRBV10-2	-	-	TGCGCCAGCAGTCCCCAGGGAGGTGACTATGGCTACACCTTC	CASSPQGGDYGYTF
TRBJ1-3	TRBV2	-	-	TGTGCGACCCTAGATACCCTCTCTGGAAACACCATATATTTT	CATLDTLSGNTIYF
TRBJ2-7	TRBV28	once	-	TGTGCCAGCAGTTTATCCAAGGGGTTCTACGAGCAGTACTTC	CASSLSKGFYEQYF
TRBJ1-4	TRBV2	-	TRBD1	TGTGCCAGCAGTGAACAGGGGGCGGGTGATGGACTGTTTTTT	CASSEQGAGDGLFF
TRBJ1-4	TRBV5-6	-	TRBD1	TGTGCCAGCAGCCCGACAGGGACTGGGCAGGGGGTCCAAAAACTGTTTTTT	CASSPTGTGQGVQKLFF
TRBJ2-7	TRBV25-1	few	-	TGTGCCAGCAGCGATCCCAAGACAGGAACCTACGAGCAGTACTTC	CASSDPKTGTYEQYF
TRBJ1-1	TRBV24-1	-	TRBD1	TGTGCCACCAGTGAGGCAGGGGGAACTGAAGCTTTCTTT	CATSEAGGTEAFF
TRBJ2-7	TRBV29-1	-	-	TGCAGCGTTGATGGTAGAGGGTCCTACGAGCAGTACTTC	CSVDGRGSYEQYF
TRBJ1-3	TRBV7-3	-	TRBD1	TGTGCCAGCAGCCGGGGCGACAGGGTCGGTGGAAACACCATATATTTT	CASSRGDRVGGNTIYF
TRBJ1-6	TRBV18	-	TRBD1	TGTGCCAGCTCCCTCGGACAGGCTCCGGGATCACCCCTCCACTTT	CASSLGQAPGSPLHF
TRBJ2-1	TRBV2	-	TRBD2	TGTGCCAGCAGTAGCGGGAGAGGGGCCTACAATGAGCAGTTCTTC	CASSSGRGAYNEQFF
TRBJ1-1	TRBV25-1	-	-	TGTGCCAGCAGTGCCATGGACAGGAACACTGAAGCTTTCTTT	CASSAMDRNTEAFF
TRBJ2-4	TRBV18	-	TRBD1	TGTGCCAGCTCACCGGGGACAGAGGGAAACATTCAGTACTTC	CASSPGTEGNIQYF
TRBJ1-5	TRBV19	few	-	TGTGCCAGCGCCAGGGACTATAGCAATCAGCCCCAGCATTTT	CASARDYSNQPQHF
TRBJ1-2	TRBV19	few	TRBD1	TGTGCCAGTAGTACAAGGACAGGGTATGGCTACACCTTC	CASSTRTGYGYTF
TRBJ1-1	TRBV2	-	TRBD1	TGTGCCAGCAGGGGACAGAGGAAGGCTTTCTTT	CASRGQRKAFF
TRBJ1-4	TRBV5-6	-	-	TGTGCCAGCAGCAAACTTGCAACTAATGAAAAACTGTTTTTT	CASSKLATNEKLFF
TRBJ2-1	TRBV6-4	-	-	TGTGCCAGCAGTGAATATCAGAATTCCTACAATGAGCAGTTCTTC	CASSEYQNSYNEQFF
TRBJ2-1	TRBV12-3/TRBV12-4	-	TRBD2	TGTGCCATCAAGCAGCGGGAGGCCAATGAGCAGTTCTTC	CAIKQREANEQFF
TRBJ2-7	TRBV7-8	-	-	TGTGCCAGCAGCTACGGGTTCGTCGGTGGCTACGAGCAGTACTTC	CASSYGFVGGYEQYF
TRBJ2-3	TRBV28	-	TRBD2	TGTGCCAGCAGTCTCGTAGCGGGAGTGGCAGATACGCAGTATTTT	CASSLVAGVADTQYF
TRBJ2-7	TRBV6-1	-	-	TGTGCCAGCAGTGAATTCAGGGTTGACGAGCAGTACTTC	CASSEFRVDEQYF
TRBJ2-3	TRBV5-5	-	-	TGTGCCAGCACCCCCGGGGAAGATACGCAGTATTTT	CASTPGEDTQYF
TRBJ2-2	TRBV27	once	TRBD2	TGTGCCAGCAGTATACCGGGACTAGCGGACACCGGGGAGCTGTTTTTT	CASSIPGLADTGELFF
TRBJ2-3	TRBV7-2	few	-	TGTGCCAGCAGCGCCGAGGGACTCCTTATACGAGATACGCAGTATTTT	CASSAEGLLIRDTQYF
TRBJ2-7	TRBV12-5	once	-	TGTGCTAGTGGTTTGACCCGGGAACCCACCTACGAGCAGTACTTC	CASGLTREPTYEQYF
TRBJ1-2	TRBV7-9	-	-	TGTGCCAGCAGCTTAGTGGCCGGGACACTCGGCGGCTACACCTTC	CASSLVAGTLGGYTF
TRBJ2-4	TRBV29-1	few	TRBD2	TGCAGCGTTCGGGGGGACGGAAACATTCAGTACTTC	CSVRGDGNIQYF
TRBJ1-2	TRBV7-9	-	TRBD1	TGTGCCAGCAGCTTTGACAGGGGGCTGAATGGCTACACCTTC	CASSFDRGLNGYTF
TRBJ2-1	TRBV10-3	-	TRBD2	TGTGCCATCAGTGAGTTAGGACTAGCGGAAAATGAGCAGTTCTTC	CAISELGLAENEQFF
TRBJ2-1	TRBV7-9	few	-	TGTGCCAGCAGCTTCCCCGATTCCGGGAATGAGCAGTTCTTC	CASSFPDSGNEQFF
TRBJ2-1	TRBV28	-	TRBD2	TGTGCCAGCAGTTTAGATTGGGCGGTTACGGGGGGTGAGCAGTTCTTC	CASSLDWAVTGGEQFF